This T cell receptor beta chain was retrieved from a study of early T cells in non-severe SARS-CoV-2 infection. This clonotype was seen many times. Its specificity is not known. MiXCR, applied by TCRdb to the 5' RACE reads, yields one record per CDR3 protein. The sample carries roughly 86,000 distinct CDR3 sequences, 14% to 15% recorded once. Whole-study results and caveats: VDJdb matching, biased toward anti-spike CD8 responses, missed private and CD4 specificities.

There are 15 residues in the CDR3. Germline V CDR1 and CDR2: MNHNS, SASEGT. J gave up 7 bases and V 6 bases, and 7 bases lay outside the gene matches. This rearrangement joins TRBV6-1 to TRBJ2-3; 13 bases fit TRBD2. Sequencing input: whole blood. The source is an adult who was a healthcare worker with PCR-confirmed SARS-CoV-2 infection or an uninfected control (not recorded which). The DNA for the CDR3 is TGTGCCAGCAGGACTACTAGCGGGGGGGCTTATACGCAGTATTTT. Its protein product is CASRTTSGGAYTQYF.